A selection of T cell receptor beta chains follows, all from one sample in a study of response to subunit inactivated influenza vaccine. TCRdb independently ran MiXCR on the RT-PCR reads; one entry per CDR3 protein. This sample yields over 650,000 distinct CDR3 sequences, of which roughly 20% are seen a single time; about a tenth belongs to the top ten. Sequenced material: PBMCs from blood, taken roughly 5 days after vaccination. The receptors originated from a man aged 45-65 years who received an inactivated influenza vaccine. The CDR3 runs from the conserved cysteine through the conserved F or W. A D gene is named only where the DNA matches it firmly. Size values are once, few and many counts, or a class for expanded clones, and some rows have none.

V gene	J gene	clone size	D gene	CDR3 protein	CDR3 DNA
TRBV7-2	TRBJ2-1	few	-	CASSLGFWRGYYNEQFF	TGTGCCAGCAGCTTAGGATTTTGGCGGGGCTACTACAATGAGCAGTTCTTC
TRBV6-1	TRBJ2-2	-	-	CASSPLGAGELLF	TGTGCCAGCAGTCCCCTCGGGGCTGGGGAGCTGCTTTTT
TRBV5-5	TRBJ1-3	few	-	CASSGDIRNTIYF	TGTGCCAGCAGCGGGGACATCCGAAACACCATATATTTT
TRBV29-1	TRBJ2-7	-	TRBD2	CSAGTGLAVYEQYF	TGCAGCGCCGGGACGGGACTAGCGGTCTACGAGCAGTACTTC
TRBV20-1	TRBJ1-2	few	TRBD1	CSAATSGTAYGYTF	TGCAGTGCTGCGACCTCCGGGACAGCCTATGGCTACACCTTC
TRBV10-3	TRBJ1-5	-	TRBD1	CAISGTGGNQPQHF	TGTGCCATCAGTGGGACAGGGGGCAATCAGCCCCAGCATTTT
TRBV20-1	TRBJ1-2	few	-	CSARRVPNYGYTF	TGCAGTGCTAGAAGGGTGCCGAACTATGGCTACACCTTC
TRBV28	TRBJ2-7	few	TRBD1	CASSHHPGQGQREQYF	TGTGCCAGCAGCCACCACCCGGGACAGGGGCAGCGCGAGCAGTACTTC
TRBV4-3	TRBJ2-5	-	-	CASSQEGFGGETQYF	TGCGCCAGCAGCCAAGAAGGGTTCGGGGGAGAGACCCAGTACTTC
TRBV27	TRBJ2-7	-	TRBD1	CASSLSPGQTTYEQYF	TGTGCCAGCAGTTTATCACCGGGACAGACCACCTACGAGCAGTACTTC
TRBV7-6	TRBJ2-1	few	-	CASSLRSPGYNEQFF	TGTGCCAGCAGCTTACGGTCTCCGGGCTACAATGAGCAGTTCTTC
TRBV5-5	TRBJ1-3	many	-	CASSFRRQGGRSGNTIYF	TGTGCCAGCAGCTTTCGGCGCCAGGGAGGACGCTCTGGAAACACCATATATTTT
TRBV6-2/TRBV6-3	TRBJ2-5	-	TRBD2	CASSPWEGETQYF	TGTGCCAGCAGTCCCTGGGAGGGGGAGACCCAGTACTTC
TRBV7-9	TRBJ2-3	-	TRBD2	CASSPGTSGSPADTQYF	TGTGCCAGCAGCCCCGGGACTAGCGGTTCTCCGGCAGATACGCAGTATTTT
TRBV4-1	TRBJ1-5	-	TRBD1	CASSKEGGQGGNQPQHF	TGCGCCAGCAGCAAAGAGGGGGGACAGGGGGGCAATCAGCCCCAGCATTTT
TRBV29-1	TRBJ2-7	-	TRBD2	CSGSGTSGSSYEQYF	TGCAGCGGATCCGGGACTAGCGGGAGTTCGTACGAGCAGTACTTC
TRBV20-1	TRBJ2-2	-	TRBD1	CSAKTGWRGGELFF	TGCAGTGCTAAGACAGGGTGGCGAGGCGGGGAGCTGTTTTTT
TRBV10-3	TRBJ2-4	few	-	CAISESTGTFDIQYF	TGTGCCATCAGTGAGTCGACCGGGACATTCGACATTCAGTACTTC
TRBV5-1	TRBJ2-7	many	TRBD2	CASSLMGGSFSYEQYF	TGCGCCAGCAGCTTGATGGGCGGGAGCTTTTCCTACGAGCAGTACTTC
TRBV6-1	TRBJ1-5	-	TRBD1	CASSVGQGGWWPQHF	TGTGCCAGCAGTGTGGGACAGGGAGGTTGGTGGCCCCAGCATTTT
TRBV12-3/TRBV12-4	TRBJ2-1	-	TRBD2	CASTRTSSNYNEQFF	TGTGCCAGCACCCGGACTAGCAGCAACTACAATGAGCAGTTCTTC
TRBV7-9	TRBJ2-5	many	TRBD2	CASSLVTSDQETQYF	TGTGCCAGCAGCTTAGTGACTAGCGACCAAGAGACCCAGTACTTC
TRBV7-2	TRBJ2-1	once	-	CASSAQQGSYNEQFF	TGTGCCAGCAGCGCCCAACAGGGATCCTACAATGAGCAGTTCTTC
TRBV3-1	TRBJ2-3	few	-	CASSHTRGTDTQYF	TGTGCCAGCAGCCACACTCGTGGCACAGATACGCAGTATTTT
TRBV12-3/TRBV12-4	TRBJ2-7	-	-	CASSLQSRTLYEQYF	TGTGCCAGCAGTTTACAGAGCAGGACCCTTTACGAGCAGTACTTC
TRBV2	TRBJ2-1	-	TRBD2	CASSDGLAGVTEQFF	TGTGCCAGCAGTGACGGACTAGCGGGAGTCACTGAGCAGTTCTTC
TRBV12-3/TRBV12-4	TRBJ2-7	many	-	CASSFDRDYEQYF	TGTGCCAGCAGTTTTGACAGAGACTACGAGCAGTACTTC
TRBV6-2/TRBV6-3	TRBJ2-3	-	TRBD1	CASTSMWTGEADTQYF	TGTGCCAGCACCTCGATGTGGACAGGGGAGGCAGATACGCAGTATTTT
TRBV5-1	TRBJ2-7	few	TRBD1	CASSAPGQTYEQYF	TGCGCCAGCAGCGCCCCGGGACAGACCTACGAGCAGTACTTC
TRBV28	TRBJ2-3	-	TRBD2	CASSLLAGRTDTQYF	TGTGCCAGCAGTTTACTAGCGGGAAGGACAGATACGCAGTATTTT
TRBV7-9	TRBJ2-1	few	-	CASSLVLINEQFF	TGTGCCAGCAGCTTAGTTTTGATCAATGAGCAGTTCTTC
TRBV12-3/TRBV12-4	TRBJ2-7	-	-	CASSPGGHLGEQYF	TGTGCCAGCAGTCCCGGGGGCCACCTGGGCGAGCAGTACTTC
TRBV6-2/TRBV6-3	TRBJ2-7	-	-	CASSYSQQGGNEQYF	TGTGCCAGCAGTTACTCGCAGCAGGGCGGGAACGAGCAGTACTTC
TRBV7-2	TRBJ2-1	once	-	CASSLRPPNEQFF	TGTGCCAGCAGCTTAAGACCGCCCAATGAGCAGTTCTTC
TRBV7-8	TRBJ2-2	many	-	CASSLFSGVSTGELFF	TGTGCCAGCAGCCTCTTCTCGGGGGTTTCGACCGGGGAGCTGTTTTTT
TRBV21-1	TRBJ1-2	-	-	CASRPKWTGWGYGYTF	TGTGCCAGCAGACCGAAATGGACAGGTTGGGGCTATGGCTACACCTTC
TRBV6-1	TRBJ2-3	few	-	CASGAQGKTDTQYF	TGTGCCAGCGGAGCCCAAGGGAAGACAGATACGCAGTATTTT
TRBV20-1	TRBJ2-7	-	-	CSARVGQPLSEQYF	TGCAGTGCTAGAGTCGGACAACCCCTCTCCGAGCAGTACTTC
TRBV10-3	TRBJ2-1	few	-	CAIRAGSYNEQFF	TGTGCCATCAGGGCGGGCTCCTACAATGAGCAGTTCTTC
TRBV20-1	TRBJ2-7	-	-	CSARDRGRGYEQYF	TGCAGTGCTAGAGATCGTGGCAGGGGTTACGAGCAGTACTTC
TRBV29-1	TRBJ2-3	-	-	CSVRWLATDTQYF	TGCAGCGTTCGATGGTTGGCCACAGATACGCAGTATTTT
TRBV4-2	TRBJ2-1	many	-	CASSQVADLSYNEQFF	TGTGCCAGCAGCCAAGTCGCTGACCTCTCCTACAATGAGCAGTTCTTC
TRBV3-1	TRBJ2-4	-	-	CASSQAGPQYF	TGTGCCAGCAGCCAAGCCGGGCCGCAGTACTTC
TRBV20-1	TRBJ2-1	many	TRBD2	CSARGLAGTARSYNEQFF	TGCAGTGCTAGAGGACTAGCGGGTACAGCTAGGTCCTACAATGAGCAGTTCTTC
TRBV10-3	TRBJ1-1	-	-	CAISAGGKMNTEAFF	TGTGCCATCAGTGCTGGGGGCAAGATGAACACTGAAGCTTTCTTT
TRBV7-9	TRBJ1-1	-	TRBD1	CASSFSAGTGAQAFF	TGTGCCAGCAGCTTTTCGGCAGGGACAGGGGCCCAAGCTTTCTTT
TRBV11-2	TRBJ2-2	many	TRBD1	CASSGLRTGLTGELFF	TGTGCCAGCAGCGGACTCAGGACAGGGCTAACCGGGGAGCTGTTTTTT
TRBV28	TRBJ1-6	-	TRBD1	CASSRTGGYWTGSPLHF	TGTGCCAGCAGCAGAACAGGGGGCTATTGGACCGGCTCACCCCTCCACTTT
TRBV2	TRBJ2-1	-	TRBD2	CASTILAGSSYNEQFF	TGTGCCAGCACCATTCTAGCGGGGAGCTCCTACAATGAGCAGTTCTTC
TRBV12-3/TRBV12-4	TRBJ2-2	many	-	CASSLSGGELFF	TGTGCCAGCAGTTTAAGTGGCGGGGAGCTGTTTTTT
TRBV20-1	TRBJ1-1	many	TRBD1	CSARAGGANTEAFF	TGCAGTGCTAGAGCAGGGGGTGCGAACACTGAAGCTTTCTTT
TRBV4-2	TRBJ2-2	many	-	CASSQGGPLGGTGELFF	TGTGCCAGCAGCCAAGGGGGACCCTTAGGGGGCACCGGGGAGCTGTTTTTT
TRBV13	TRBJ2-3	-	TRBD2	CASSFELAGGYTQYF	TGTGCCAGCAGCTTCGAACTAGCGGGGGGATATACGCAGTATTTT
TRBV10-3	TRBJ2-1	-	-	CAISDWTDTYNEQFF	TGTGCCATCAGTGACTGGACAGATACCTACAATGAGCAGTTCTTC
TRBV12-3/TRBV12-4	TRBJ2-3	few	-	CASSLSGRGLATDTQYF	TGTGCCAGCAGTTTATCGGGCAGGGGCTTGGCAACAGATACGCAGTATTTT
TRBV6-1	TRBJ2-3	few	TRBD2	CASSNSGVPDTQYF	TGTGCCAGCAGCAATAGCGGGGTCCCAGATACGCAGTATTTT
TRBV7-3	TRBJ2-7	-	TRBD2	CASSVAGGMAYEQYF	TGTGCCAGCAGCGTAGCGGGAGGGATGGCCTACGAGCAGTACTTC
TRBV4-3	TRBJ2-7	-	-	CASSQTGLSYEQYF	TGCGCCAGCAGCCAAACAGGTCTCTCCTACGAGCAGTACTTC
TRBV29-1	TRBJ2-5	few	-	CSVVLQETQYF	TGCAGCGTTGTTCTCCAAGAGACCCAGTACTTC
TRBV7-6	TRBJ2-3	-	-	CASSFLDSSTDTQYF	TGTGCCAGCAGCTTCCTGGACAGCTCCACAGATACGCAGTATTTT